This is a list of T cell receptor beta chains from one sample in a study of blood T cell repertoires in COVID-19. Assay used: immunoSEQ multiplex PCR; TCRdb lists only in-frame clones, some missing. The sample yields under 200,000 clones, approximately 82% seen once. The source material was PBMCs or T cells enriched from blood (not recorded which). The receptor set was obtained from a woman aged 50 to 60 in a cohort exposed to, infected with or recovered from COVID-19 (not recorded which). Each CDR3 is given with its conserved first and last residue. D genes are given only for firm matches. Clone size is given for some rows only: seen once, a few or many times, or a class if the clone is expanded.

cdr3_aa: CASSPLARGINTGELFF; cdr3_nt: TGTGCCAGCAGCCCGCTTGCGCGGGGAATCAACACCGGGGAGCTGTTTTTT; d_call: -; v_call: TRBV5-4; j_call: TRBJ2-2; clone_size: -
cdr3_aa: CASSEDSGTGRFYSNQPQHF; cdr3_nt: TGTGCCAGCAGTGAAGATTCCGGGACAGGGAGGTTTTATAGCAATCAGCCCCAGCATTTT; d_call: TRBD1; v_call: TRBV2; j_call: TRBJ1-5; clone_size: -
cdr3_aa: CASSFSGLASETQYF; cdr3_nt: TGTGCCAGCAGTTTTTCCGGACTAGCGTCAGAGACCCAGTACTTC; d_call: TRBD2; v_call: TRBV28; j_call: TRBJ2-5; clone_size: -
cdr3_aa: CAGNRALTEKLFF; cdr3_nt: TGTGCCGGGAACAGGGCGCTAACTGAAAAACTGTTTTTT; d_call: -; v_call: TRBV2; j_call: TRBJ1-4; clone_size: -
cdr3_aa: CASSILAGAVNEQFF; cdr3_nt: TGTGCCAGCAGTATACTAGCGGGGGCGGTCAATGAGCAGTTCTTC; d_call: TRBD2; v_call: TRBV6-4; j_call: TRBJ2-1; clone_size: -
cdr3_aa: CASSEATGAMGGYTF; cdr3_nt: TGTGCCAGCAGTGAAGCGACAGGGGCGATGGGCGGCTACACCTTC; d_call: TRBD1; v_call: TRBV6-1; j_call: TRBJ1-2; clone_size: -
cdr3_aa: CASSILGGDVYGYTF; cdr3_nt: TGTGCCAGTAGTATCTTAGGGGGCGACGTCTATGGCTACACCTTC; d_call: TRBD1; v_call: TRBV19; j_call: TRBJ1-2; clone_size: -
cdr3_aa: CSVRDRERRTEAFF; cdr3_nt: TGCAGCGTCCGGGACAGGGAAAGGCGGACTGAAGCTTTCTTT; d_call: TRBD1; v_call: TRBV29-1; j_call: TRBJ1-1; clone_size: -
cdr3_aa: CASSYSSITKNQPQHF; cdr3_nt: TGTGCCAGCAGTTACTCGAGTATTACGAAGAATCAGCCCCAGCATTTT; d_call: -; v_call: TRBV6-2/TRBV6-3; j_call: TRBJ1-5; clone_size: -
cdr3_aa: CASSLASGNSGNTIYF; cdr3_nt: TGTGCCAGCAGCTTAGCTTCCGGGAACTCTGGAAACACCATATATTTT; d_call: -; v_call: TRBV7-2; j_call: TRBJ1-3; clone_size: -
cdr3_aa: CASSPDPGQTNEKLFF; cdr3_nt: TGTGCCAGCAGTCCTGATCCGGGACAGACTAATGAAAAACTGTTTTTT; d_call: TRBD1; v_call: TRBV27; j_call: TRBJ1-4; clone_size: -
cdr3_aa: CASSGDRGNGEKLFF; cdr3_nt: TGTGCCAGCAGTGGAGACAGGGGAAATGGCGAAAAACTGTTTTTT; d_call: TRBD1; v_call: TRBV25-1; j_call: TRBJ1-4; clone_size: -
cdr3_aa: CAWRHGQGAANEKLFF; cdr3_nt: TGTGCCTGGAGACACGGACAGGGGGCGGCTAATGAAAAACTGTTTTTT; d_call: TRBD1; v_call: TRBV30; j_call: TRBJ1-4; clone_size: once
cdr3_aa: CASRDPLGTGNQPQHF; cdr3_nt: TGTGCCAGCAGAGACCCTCTAGGGACAGGGAATCAGCCCCAGCATTTT; d_call: TRBD1; v_call: TRBV28; j_call: TRBJ1-5; clone_size: -
cdr3_aa: CASSRTGTGAWETQYF; cdr3_nt: TGTGCCAGCAGCAGAACCGGAACAGGAGCATGGGAGACCCAGTACTTC; d_call: -; v_call: TRBV7-9; j_call: TRBJ2-5; clone_size: -
cdr3_aa: CASTLRDRANTGELFF; cdr3_nt: TGTGCCAGTACCTTACGGGACAGGGCGAACACCGGGGAGCTGTTTTTT; d_call: TRBD1; v_call: TRBV19; j_call: TRBJ2-2; clone_size: -
cdr3_aa: CASSPGLAGGQETQYF; cdr3_nt: TGTGCTAGCAGCCCCGGACTAGCGGGAGGTCAAGAGACCCAGTACTTC; d_call: TRBD2; v_call: TRBV7-7; j_call: TRBJ2-5; clone_size: -
cdr3_aa: CASSGDTKSNQPQHF; cdr3_nt: TGTGCCAGCAGTGGGGACACCAAGAGCAATCAGCCCCAGCATTTT; d_call: -; v_call: TRBV28; j_call: TRBJ1-5; clone_size: -
cdr3_aa: CASSFTGSTSSYNEQFF; cdr3_nt: TGCGCCAGCAGCTTTACGGGGTCCACGAGCTCCTACAATGAGCAGTTCTTC; d_call: -; v_call: TRBV5-1; j_call: TRBJ2-1; clone_size: -
cdr3_aa: CASSGGQNQPQHF; cdr3_nt: TGTGCCAGTAGCGGGGGTCAGAATCAGCCCCAGCATTTT; d_call: -; v_call: TRBV6-5; j_call: TRBJ1-5; clone_size: -
cdr3_aa: CAWNPGVTGELFF; cdr3_nt: TGTGCCTGGAATCCCGGGGTCACCGGGGAGCTGTTTTTT; d_call: -; v_call: TRBV30; j_call: TRBJ2-2; clone_size: -
cdr3_aa: CASSWGGGGAYGYTF; cdr3_nt: TGTGCCAGCAGTTGGGGGGGTGGCGGAGCCTATGGCTACACCTTC; d_call: -; v_call: TRBV27; j_call: TRBJ1-2; clone_size: few
cdr3_aa: CASTPGGAYQPQHF; cdr3_nt: TGTGCCAGTACGCCAGGGGGCGCCTATCAGCCCCAGCATTTT; d_call: TRBD1; v_call: TRBV19; j_call: TRBJ1-5; clone_size: -
cdr3_aa: CSVEASTGFGYTF; cdr3_nt: TGCAGCGTTGAGGCCAGCACGGGGTTTGGCTACACCTTC; d_call: -; v_call: TRBV29-1; j_call: TRBJ1-2; clone_size: -
cdr3_aa: CASSSGTGNSPLHF; cdr3_nt: TGTGCCAGCAGCAGTGGGACAGGGAATTCACCCCTCCACTTT; d_call: TRBD1; v_call: TRBV14; j_call: TRBJ1-6; clone_size: -
cdr3_aa: CASSIGGQPQHF; cdr3_nt: TGTGCCAGTAGTATCGGGGGTCAGCCCCAGCATTTT; d_call: -; v_call: TRBV19; j_call: TRBJ1-5; clone_size: -
cdr3_aa: CASSIAEDNSPLHF; cdr3_nt: TGTGCCAGTAGTATCGCGGAGGATAATTCACCCCTCCACTTT; d_call: -; v_call: TRBV19; j_call: TRBJ1-6; clone_size: -
cdr3_aa: CASRAVWNTGELFF; cdr3_nt: TGTGCCAGCAGGGCAGTGTGGAACACCGGGGAGCTGTTTTTT; d_call: -; v_call: TRBV6-4; j_call: TRBJ2-2; clone_size: once
cdr3_aa: CASSLTGANNQPQHF; cdr3_nt: TGCGCCAGCAGTTTGACAGGGGCTAACAATCAGCCCCAGCATTTT; d_call: TRBD1; v_call: TRBV5-1; j_call: TRBJ1-5; clone_size: -
cdr3_aa: CASSHRAGGVSSYGYTF; cdr3_nt: TGTGCCAGCAGCCATCGGGCAGGGGGCGTATCCTCCTATGGCTACACCTTC; d_call: TRBD1; v_call: TRBV11-2; j_call: TRBJ1-2; clone_size: -
cdr3_aa: CATSGAGYQPQHF; cdr3_nt: TGTGCCACCAGTGGGGCAGGGTATCAGCCCCAGCATTTT; d_call: -; v_call: TRBV24-1; j_call: TRBJ1-5; clone_size: -
cdr3_aa: CASTLGGGYGYTF; cdr3_nt: TGTGCCAGCACCCTTGGCGGAGGCTATGGCTACACCTTC; d_call: -; v_call: TRBV5-4; j_call: TRBJ1-2; clone_size: few
cdr3_aa: CASSLERGRSNEKLFF; cdr3_nt: TGTGCCAGCAGCTTGGAAAGGGGGCGATCTAATGAAAAACTGTTTTTT; d_call: TRBD1; v_call: TRBV5-8; j_call: TRBJ1-4; clone_size: few
cdr3_aa: CASSSEAGGSTDTQYF; cdr3_nt: TGTGCCAGCAGTTCCGAAGCGGGAGGCAGCACAGATACGCAGTATTTT; d_call: TRBD2; v_call: TRBV28; j_call: TRBJ2-3; clone_size: -
cdr3_aa: CASSNPDTPWGYTF; cdr3_nt: TGTGCCAGCAGTAACCCGGACACTCCGTGGGGCTACACCTTC; d_call: -; v_call: TRBV28; j_call: TRBJ1-2; clone_size: -